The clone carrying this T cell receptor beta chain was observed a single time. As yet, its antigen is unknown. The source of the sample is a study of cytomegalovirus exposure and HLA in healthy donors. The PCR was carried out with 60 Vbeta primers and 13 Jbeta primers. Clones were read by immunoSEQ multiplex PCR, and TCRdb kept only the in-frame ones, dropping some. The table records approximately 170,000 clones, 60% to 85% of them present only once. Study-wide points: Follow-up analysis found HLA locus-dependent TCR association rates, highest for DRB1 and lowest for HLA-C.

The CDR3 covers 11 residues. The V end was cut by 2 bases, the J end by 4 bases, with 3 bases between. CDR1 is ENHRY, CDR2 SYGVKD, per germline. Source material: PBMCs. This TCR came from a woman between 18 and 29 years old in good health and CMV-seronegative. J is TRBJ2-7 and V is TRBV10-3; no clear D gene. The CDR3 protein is CAISEEYEQYF. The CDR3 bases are TGTGCCATCAGTGAGGAGTACGAGCAGTACTTC.